This entry is about one T cell receptor beta chain. Antigen: not known. This entry comes from a study of Ad26.COV2.S vaccination and SARS-CoV-2 variants. The CDR3 has 11 amino acids. Trimming cost V 2 bases and J 6 bases, with 7 bases left between them. The germline V gene encodes CDR1 DFQATT and CDR2 SNEGSKA (reference sequence). The treatment: 15 to 20 received Ad26.COV2.S at low or high dose, single or two shots; about 5 received placebo; per-sample allocation not given. Repertoires come from day 63 after the first vaccine or placebo injection. Its platform was an Ad26 vector, and its expressed antigen was Wuhan-strain SARS-CoV-2 spike. General study results and limits: Total responses of T cells may have been underestimated by the analyses of TCR breadth and depth.

Profiling relied on immunoSEQ multiplex PCR, and the TCRdb table lists in-frame clones only, not all of them. The table lists hundreds of thousands of clones, around 92% of them singletons. Sequenced here: peripheral blood, sampled in a trial of Ad26.COV2.S vaccine versus placebo. The sequence was obtained from a person aged 18-60 years who received the Ad26.COV2.S COVID-19 vaccine or a placebo. V is TRBV20-1 and J is TRBJ1-1; D call uncertain. CDR3 coding DNA: TGCAGTGCTAGACCTATGGCTGAAGCTTTCTTT. Translating gives CSARPMAEAFF.